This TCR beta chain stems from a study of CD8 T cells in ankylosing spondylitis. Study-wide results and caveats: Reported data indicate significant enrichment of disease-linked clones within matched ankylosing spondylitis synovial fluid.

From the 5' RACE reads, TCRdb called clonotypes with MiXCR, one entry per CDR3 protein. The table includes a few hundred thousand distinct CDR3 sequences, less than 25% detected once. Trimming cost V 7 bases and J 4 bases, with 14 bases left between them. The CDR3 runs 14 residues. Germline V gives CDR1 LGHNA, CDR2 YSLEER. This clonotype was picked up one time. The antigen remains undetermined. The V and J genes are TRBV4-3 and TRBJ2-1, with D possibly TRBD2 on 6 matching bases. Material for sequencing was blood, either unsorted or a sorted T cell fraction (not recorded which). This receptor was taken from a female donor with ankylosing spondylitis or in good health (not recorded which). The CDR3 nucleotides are TGCGCCAGCAACCGCGGGGCCAATTACAATGAGCAGTTCTTC. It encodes CASNRGANYNEQFF.